The 16 T cell receptor beta chains below were found in one sample sequenced in a study of shared clonotypes between healthy human individuals. CD8 cells regarded as naive lacked CD45RO, were positively chosen for CCR7, and omitted terminally differentiated effector memory CD45RA+ cells. Method: immunoSEQ multiplex PCR; TCRdb's copy keeps in-frame clones and lacks some. The sample shows 600,000 or so clones, roughly 98% of them seen only once. The sample was naive CD8+ T cells sorted from blood. These TCRs come from a man aged 25-40 years in good health.

This CDR3 is CASWEGWDSYGYTF. The CDR3 nucleotides are TGTGCCAGCTGGGAGGGATGGGACAGCTATGGCTACACCTTC. V usage is TRBV2 and J usage is TRBJ1-2, with TRBD1 identical over 7 bases. Germline V gene data show CDR1 as SNHLY and CDR2 as FYNNEI. Unmatched junction bases numbered 10, after V lost 8 bases and J lost 4 bases. This CDR3 is 14 amino acids long.

The J gene is TRBJ2-1, the V gene TRBV5-5; 9 bases align to TRBD2. The CDR3 runs 19 residues. Germline trimming cut 4 bases from V and 0 bases from J; bases unmatched to any gene: 14. Germline V gives CDR1 SGHKS, CDR2 YYEKEE (reference sequence). This CDR3 reads CASSDTVGASGNSYNEQFF. In nucleotides, the CDR3 is TGTGCCAGCAGCGATACCGTGGGGGCTAGCGGGAACTCCTACAATGAGCAGTTCTTC.

The J gene is TRBJ1-5, the V gene TRBV28; TRBD1 is a possible D gene (6 bases). The germline V gene has CDR1 MDHEN and CDR2 SYDVKM. Trimming cost V 9 bases and J 0 bases, with 9 bases left between them. The CDR3 has 13 residues. DNA for the CDR3: TGTGCCAGTAGGGGGTTTAGCAATCAGCCCCAGCATTTT. As protein: CASRGFSNQPQHF.

DNA for the CDR3: TGTGCCAGCTCACCACAAAACAGAGACTTAAGAGAGACCCAGTACTTC. It translates to CASSPQNRDLRETQYF. The chain is built from TRBV18 and TRBJ2-5; D remains unclear. This CDR3 has 16 amino acids. V lost 1 base, J lost 4 bases, and 16 bases lay in between. Germline values: CDR1 KGHSH, CDR2 LQKENI.

The chain combines TRBV27 with TRBJ2-3; 10 positions match TRBD2. Germline V gene sequence: CDR1 MNHEY, CDR2 SMNVEV (reference sequence). The CDR3 extends over 15 amino acids. The junction had 5 bases not matched to a gene; V was cut back by 6 bases and J by 2 bases. CDR3 residues: CASSRTSGYTDTQYF. The CDR3 bases are TGTGCCAGCAGCAGGACTAGCGGTTACACAGATACGCAGTATTTT.

The chain recombines TRBV25-1 with TRBJ2-2; 12 bases line up with TRBD2. The CDR3 is 16 residues long. Germline V gene data show CDR1 as MGHDK and CDR2 as SYGVNS. Unmatched junction bases numbered 5, after V lost 3 bases and J lost 6 bases. The chain's CDR3 is CASSDASGRAPGELFF. The DNA for the CDR3 is TGTGCCAGCAGTGACGCTAGCGGGAGGGCCCCCGGGGAGCTGTTTTTT.

The rearrangement uses TRBV7-6 and TRBJ2-1; tentative D call: TRBD2 (5 bases). Germline loops: CDR1 SGHVS, CDR2 FNYEAQ. The CDR3 contains 13 residues. Trimming pared 1 base from V and 10 bases from J, leaving 11 bases between. The DNA for the CDR3 is TGTGCCAGCAGCTTAGAGGAGGTCGGCGAGCAGTTCTTC. Translation gives CASSLEEVGEQFF. Full variable domain (missing parts from reference TRBV7-6 and TRBJ2-1): GAGVSQSPRYKVTKRGQDVALRCDPISGHVSLYWYRQALGQGPEFLTYFNYEAQQDKSGLPNDRFSAERPEGSISTLTIQRTEQRDSAMYRCASSLEEVGEQFFGPGTRLTVL.

This clone was counted a single time. This rearrangement joins TRBV6-5 to TRBJ2-1; D not certain. The CDR3 has 10 residues. Germline V gives CDR1 MNHEY, CDR2 SVGAGI. The germline V and J ends were trimmed by 8 bases and 5 bases, with 4 bases remaining between them. The CDR3 spells CASGHNEQFF. The CDR3 nucleotides read TGTGCCAGCGGGCACAATGAGCAGTTCTTC.

The chain recombines TRBV27 with TRBJ2-1, with TRBD2 matching over 7 bases. This CDR3 region has 17 residues. V was pared by 2 bases and J by 3 bases, with 10 bases of the junction left unmatched. Per the germline V gene, CDR1 is MNHEY and CDR2 is SMNVEV (reference sequence). CDR3 bases: TGTGCCAGCAGTTTAGCGGGAGTGGGGAGGGGCTACAATGAGCAGTTCTTC. This encodes CASSLAGVGRGYNEQFF.

V is TRBV15 and J is TRBJ2-5; TRBD1 matches at 10 bases. The trim removed 5 bases at V and 4 bases at J, leaving 16 bases unmatched. Germline values: CDR1 LNHNV, CDR2 YYDKDF (reference sequence). CDR3 length: 18 amino acids. The CDR3 sequence is CATSGYSPGQGFGETQYF. CDR3 sequence (DNA): TGTGCCACCAGCGGGTACTCTCCGGGACAGGGGTTCGGAGAGACCCAGTACTTC.

V gene TRBV6-5 combines with J gene TRBJ1-1, with D tentatively TRBD1 (5 bases). Between the trimmed V and J ends, which lost 5 bases and 4 bases, there was a span of 14 bases. Germline lookup yields CDR1 MNHEY and CDR2 SVGAGI. CDR3 length equals 14 residues. The CDR3 DNA reads as TGTGCCAGCAGTGACACAGGTACACGCACTGAAGCTTTCTTT. Translation: CASSDTGTRTEAFF.

The J gene is TRBJ2-1, the V gene TRBV7-9, with D tentatively TRBD1 (5 bases). CDR3 length: 14 residues. The V end lost 11 bases, the J end lost 5 bases, and 19 bases lay between the germline ends. Germline loops: CDR1 SEHNR, CDR2 FQNEAQ (reference sequence). Here the CDR3 DNA reads TGTGCCGCAGCTTACCTCGACAGTCACAATGAGCAGTTCTTC. It encodes CAAAYLDSHNEQFF.

The rearrangement joins TRBV29-1 to TRBJ2-1; no clear D. Trimming removed 2 bases from V and 4 bases from J, with 9 bases in between. This CDR3 spans 13 amino acids. CDR1 and CDR2 (germline): SQVTM, ANQGSEA. The CDR3 DNA is TGCAGCGTTGAATCCCATACTTACAATGAGCAGTTCTTC. Protein sequence: CSVESHTYNEQFF.

The gene calls are TRBV11-1 and TRBJ2-7; 9 bases are a match to TRBD1. Germline CDR1 SGHAT, CDR2 FQDESV (reference sequence). V lost 4 bases, J lost 2 bases, and 6 bases stayed unmatched. The CDR3 totals 15 residues. The CDR3 sequence: CASSSSDRGTYEQYF. As DNA, the CDR3 is TGTGCCAGCAGCTCCTCGGACAGGGGTACCTACGAGCAGTACTTC.

The chain couples TRBV28 to TRBJ2-3; 8 bases align to TRBD2. The V gene end was trimmed by 7 bases and the J gene end by 0 bases; junction bases not matched to a gene: 6. Germline V CDR1 and CDR2: MDHEN, SYDVKM. This CDR3 is 15 amino acids long. The CDR3 here is CASISAGASTDTQYF. CDR3 bases: TGTGCCAGCATCTCAGCGGGAGCTAGCACAGATACGCAGTATTTT.

The chain has TRBV27 and TRBJ2-3; D unresolved. V lost 9 bases, J lost 12 bases, and 19 bases lay in between. The CDR3 loop spans 12 amino acids. Per germline, CDR1 MNHEY and CDR2 SMNVEV (reference sequence). CDR3 residues: CASVGERGAQYF. The CDR3, as DNA: TGTGCCAGTGTCGGCGAGAGAGGAGCCCAGTATTTT.